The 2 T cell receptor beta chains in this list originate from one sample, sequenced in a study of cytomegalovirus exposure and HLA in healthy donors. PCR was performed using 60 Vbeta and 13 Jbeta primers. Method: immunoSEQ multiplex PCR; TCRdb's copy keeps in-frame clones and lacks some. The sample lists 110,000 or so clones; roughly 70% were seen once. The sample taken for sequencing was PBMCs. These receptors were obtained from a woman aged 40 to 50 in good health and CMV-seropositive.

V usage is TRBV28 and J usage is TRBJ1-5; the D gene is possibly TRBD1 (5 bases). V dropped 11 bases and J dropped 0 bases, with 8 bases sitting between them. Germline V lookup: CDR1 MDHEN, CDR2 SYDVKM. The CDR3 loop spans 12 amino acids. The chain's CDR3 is CAQGNSNQPQHF. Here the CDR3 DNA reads TGTGCCCAGGGTAATAGCAATCAGCCCCAGCATTTT.

CDR3 sequence reads: CASSFTTAGELFF. The CDR3 nucleotides are TGTGCCAGCAGTTTCACGACTGCCGGGGAGCTGTTTTTT. V gene TRBV27 combines with J gene TRBJ2-2; no firm D call. The CDR3 length is 13 residues. With 3 bases removed from V and 6 bases from J, the gap between germline ends came to 8 bases. Germline values: CDR1 MNHEY, CDR2 SMNVEV (reference sequence).